The clone carrying this T cell receptor beta chain has ten or more counts. Antigen: not known. Germline assignment: CDR1 DFQATT and CDR2 SNEGSKA (reference sequence). The V end lost 0 bases, the J end lost 3 bases, and 18 bases lay between the germline ends. The CDR3 is made up of 16 amino acids. The definition of stable Graves' hyperthyroidism was no ophthalmopathy progression within 18 months. The sample originates from a study of T cells in Graves' hyperthyroidism and ophthalmopathy. Amplification targeted TCR beta CDR3 regions from RNA transcripts. An initial round of RT-PCR targeting the TCR CDR3 relied on the HTBI primer set. TCRdb re-called the multiplex PCR reads with MiXCR, one entry per CDR3 protein. This table holds about 400,000 distinct CDR3 sequences, about 15% found once. General study results and limits: Separation of ophthalmopathy from stable hyperthyroidism was achieved by a 13 V-J model.

What was sequenced was blood. The gene calls are TRBV20-1 and TRBJ2-7; TRBD2 is a possible D gene (6 bases). This receptor was taken from a young woman with Graves' hyperthyroidism. CDR3 nucleotide sequence: TGCAGTGCTAGAGATGCCGGGACCGGGCGGGGCTACGAGCAGTACTTC. Translation gives CSARDAGTGRGYEQYF.